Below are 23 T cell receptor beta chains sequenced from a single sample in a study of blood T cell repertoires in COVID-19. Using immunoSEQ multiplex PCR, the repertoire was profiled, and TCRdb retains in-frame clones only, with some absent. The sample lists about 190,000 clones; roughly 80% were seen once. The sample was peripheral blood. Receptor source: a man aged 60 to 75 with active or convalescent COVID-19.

The CDR3 reads CASSVSSVRTGELFF. The CDR3 DNA reads TGTGCCAGCAGCGTCTCTAGCGTGAGAACCGGGGAGCTGTTTTTT. The rearrangement links TRBV9 to TRBJ2-2; TRBD2 is a possible D gene (6 bases). The CDR3 is made up of 15 amino acids. Germline values: CDR1 SGDLS, CDR2 YYNGEE. V shed 2 bases and J shed 5 bases, with 13 bases lying between them.

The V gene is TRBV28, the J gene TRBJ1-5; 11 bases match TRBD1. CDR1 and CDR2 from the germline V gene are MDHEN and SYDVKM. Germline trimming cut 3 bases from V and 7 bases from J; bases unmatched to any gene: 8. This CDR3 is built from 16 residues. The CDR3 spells CASSFYGQGAYQPQHF. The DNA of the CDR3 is TGTGCCAGCAGTTTTTACGGACAGGGGGCTTACCAGCCCCAGCATTTT.

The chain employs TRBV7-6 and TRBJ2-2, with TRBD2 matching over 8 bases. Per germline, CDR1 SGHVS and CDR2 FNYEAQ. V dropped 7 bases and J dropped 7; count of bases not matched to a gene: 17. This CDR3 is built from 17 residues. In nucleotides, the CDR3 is TGTGCCAGCACCCCTCACCCAGCGGGAGAAAAGGGCGGGGAGCTGTTTTTT. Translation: CASTPHPAGEKGGELFF.

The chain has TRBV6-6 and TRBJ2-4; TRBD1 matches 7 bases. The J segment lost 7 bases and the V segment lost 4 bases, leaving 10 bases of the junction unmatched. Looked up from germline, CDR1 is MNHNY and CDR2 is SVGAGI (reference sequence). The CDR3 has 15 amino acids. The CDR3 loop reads CASSSVRGGGNIQYF. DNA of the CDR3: TGTGCCAGCAGTTCCGTGAGAGGGGGCGGGAACATTCAGTACTTC.

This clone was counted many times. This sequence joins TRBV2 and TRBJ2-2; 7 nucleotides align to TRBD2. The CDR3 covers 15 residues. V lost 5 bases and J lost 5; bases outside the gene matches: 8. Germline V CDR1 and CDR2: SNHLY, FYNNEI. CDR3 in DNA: TGTGCCAGCAGTCCCCTAGCGGCCCGTACCGGGGAGCTGTTTTTT. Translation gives CASSPLAARTGELFF.

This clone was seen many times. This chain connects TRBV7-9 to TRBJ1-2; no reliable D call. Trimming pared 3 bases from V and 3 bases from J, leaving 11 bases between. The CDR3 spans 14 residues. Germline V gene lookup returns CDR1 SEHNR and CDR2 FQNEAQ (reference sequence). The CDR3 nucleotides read TGTGCCAGCAGCTTGTCCCGCGGAGACTATGGCTACACCTTC. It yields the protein CASSLSRGDYGYTF.

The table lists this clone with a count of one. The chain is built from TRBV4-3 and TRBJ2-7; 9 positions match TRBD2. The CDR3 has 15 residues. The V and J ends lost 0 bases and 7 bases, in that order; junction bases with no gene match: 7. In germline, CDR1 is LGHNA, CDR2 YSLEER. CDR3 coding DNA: TGCGCCAGCAGCCAAGATCGGACTAGCGACCTAGAGCAGTACTTC. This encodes CASSQDRTSDLEQYF.

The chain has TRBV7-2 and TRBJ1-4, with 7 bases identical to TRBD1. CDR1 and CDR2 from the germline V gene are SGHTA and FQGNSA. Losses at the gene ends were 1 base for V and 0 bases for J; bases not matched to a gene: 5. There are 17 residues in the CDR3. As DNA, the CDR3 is TGTGCCAGCAGCTTAGGACAGGGAGGTGCAACTAATGAAAAACTGTTTTTT. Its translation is CASSLGQGGATNEKLFF.

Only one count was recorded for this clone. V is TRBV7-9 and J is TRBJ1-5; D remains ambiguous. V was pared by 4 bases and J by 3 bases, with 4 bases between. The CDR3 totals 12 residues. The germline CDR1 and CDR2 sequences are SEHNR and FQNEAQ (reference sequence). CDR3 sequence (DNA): TGTGCCAGCAGCTCAGACAATCAGCCCCAGCATTTT. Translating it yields CASSSDNQPQHF.

In DNA, the CDR3 is TGCGCCAGCAGCCAAGATGTCCCACGACTAGCGGGAGGGCAAGAGACCCAGTACTTC. It specifies CASSQDVPRLAGGQETQYF. The gene calls are TRBV4-3 and TRBJ2-5, with 14 nucleotides matching TRBD2. The CDR3 is 19 amino acids. V shed 0 bases, J shed 2 bases, and the junction held 8 bases outside the gene matches. Germline-derived CDR1 and CDR2 are LGHNA and YSLEER.

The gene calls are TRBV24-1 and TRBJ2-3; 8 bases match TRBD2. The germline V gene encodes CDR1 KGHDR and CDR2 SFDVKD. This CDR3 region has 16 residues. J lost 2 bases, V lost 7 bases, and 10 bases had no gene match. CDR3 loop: CATSFGGSGATDTQYF. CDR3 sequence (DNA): TGTGCCACCAGCTTCGGGGGTAGCGGGGCCACAGATACGCAGTATTTT.

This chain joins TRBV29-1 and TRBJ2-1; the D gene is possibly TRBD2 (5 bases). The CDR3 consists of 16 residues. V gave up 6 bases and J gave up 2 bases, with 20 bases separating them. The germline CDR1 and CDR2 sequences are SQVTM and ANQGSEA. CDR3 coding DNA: TGCAGCGTCCAAGTAGGGAGCGGATTTACCTACAATGAGCAGTTCTTC. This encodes CSVQVGSGFTYNEQFF.

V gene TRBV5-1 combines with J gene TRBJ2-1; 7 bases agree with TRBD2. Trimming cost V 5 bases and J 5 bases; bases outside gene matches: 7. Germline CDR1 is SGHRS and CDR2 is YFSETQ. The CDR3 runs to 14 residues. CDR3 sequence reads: CASRGSSGNNEQFF. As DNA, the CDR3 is TGCGCCAGCAGGGGGTCGAGCGGGAACAATGAGCAGTTCTTC.

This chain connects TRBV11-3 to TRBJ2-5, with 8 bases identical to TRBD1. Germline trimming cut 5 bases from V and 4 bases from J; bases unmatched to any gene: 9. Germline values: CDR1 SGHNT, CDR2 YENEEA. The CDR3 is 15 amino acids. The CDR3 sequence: CASSHRQGASETQYF. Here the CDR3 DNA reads TGTGCCAGCAGCCATCGCCAGGGGGCCTCAGAGACCCAGTACTTC.

CDR3 protein: CASTQGEAETQYF. DNA for the CDR3: TGTGCCAGCACCCAAGGGGAAGCAGAGACCCAGTACTTC. V usage is TRBV5-4 and J usage is TRBJ2-5; possibly TRBD1 for D (5 bases). V was clipped by 6 bases and J by 4 bases, with 13 bases between them. Per the germline V gene, CDR1 is SGHNT and CDR2 is YYREEE (reference sequence). The CDR3 contains 13 residues.

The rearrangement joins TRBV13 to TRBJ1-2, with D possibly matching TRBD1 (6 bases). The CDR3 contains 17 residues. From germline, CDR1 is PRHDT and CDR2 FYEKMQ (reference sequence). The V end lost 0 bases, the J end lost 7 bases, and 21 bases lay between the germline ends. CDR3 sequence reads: CASSLGPTGIHVSGYTF. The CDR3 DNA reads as TGTGCCAGCAGCTTAGGCCCAACAGGGATTCATGTGAGTGGCTACACCTTC.

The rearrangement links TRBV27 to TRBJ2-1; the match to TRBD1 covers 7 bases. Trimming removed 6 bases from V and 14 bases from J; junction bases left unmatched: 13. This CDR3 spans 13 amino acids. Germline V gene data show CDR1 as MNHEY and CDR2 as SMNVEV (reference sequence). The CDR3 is CASRPGDSLLKFF. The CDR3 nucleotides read TGTGCCAGCAGACCCGGGGACAGCCTTCTTAAGTTCTTC.

The CDR3: CASSFGGTGRPYEQYF. The CDR3 DNA reads TGCGCCAGCAGCTTTGGGGGGACAGGTCGCCCCTACGAGCAGTACTTC. The chain uses TRBV5-1 and TRBJ2-7, with 8 bases matching TRBD1. Trimming cost V 2 bases and J 2 bases; bases outside gene matches: 9. Germline-derived CDR1 and CDR2 are SGHRS and YFSETQ. The CDR3 has 16 amino acids.

Here the CDR3 DNA reads TGTGCCAGCAGTTTTAGTTCCGGGAGGCAAGAGACCCAGTACTTC. It codes for CASSFSSGRQETQYF. The chain couples TRBV28 to TRBJ2-5; 7 bases are shared with TRBD2. Germline V gene sequence: CDR1 MDHEN, CDR2 SYDVKM. This CDR3 contains 15 residues. V dropped 3 bases and J dropped 2; count of bases not matched to a gene: 6.

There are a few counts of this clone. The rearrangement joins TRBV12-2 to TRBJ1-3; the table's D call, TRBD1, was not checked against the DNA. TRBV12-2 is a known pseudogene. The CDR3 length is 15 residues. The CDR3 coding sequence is TGTGCAAGTCGCTTTTACAGGGTATACGGAAACACCATATATTTT. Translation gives CASRFYRVYGNTIYF.

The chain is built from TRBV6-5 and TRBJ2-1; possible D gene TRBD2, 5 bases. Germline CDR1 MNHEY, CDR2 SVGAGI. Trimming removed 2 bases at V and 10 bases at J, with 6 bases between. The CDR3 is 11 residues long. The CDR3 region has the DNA TGTGCCAGCAGTTACCCGGGGGAGCAGTTCTTC. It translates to CASSYPGEQFF.

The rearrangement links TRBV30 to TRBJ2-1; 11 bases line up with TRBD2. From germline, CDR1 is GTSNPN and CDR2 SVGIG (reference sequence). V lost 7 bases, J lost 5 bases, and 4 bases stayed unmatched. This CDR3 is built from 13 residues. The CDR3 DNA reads TGTGCCTTACCGGGACTAGCGGACAATGAGCAGTTCTTC. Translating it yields CALPGLADNEQFF.

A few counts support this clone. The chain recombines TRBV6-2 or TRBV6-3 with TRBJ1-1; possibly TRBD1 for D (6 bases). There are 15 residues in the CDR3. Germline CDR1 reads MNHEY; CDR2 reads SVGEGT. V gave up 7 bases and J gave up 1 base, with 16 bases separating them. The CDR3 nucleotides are TGTGCCAGCATCCCTACAGGGCCCCAGAACACTGAAGCTTTCTTT. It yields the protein CASIPTGPQNTEAFF.